A selection of T cell receptor beta chains follows, all from one sample in a study of cytomegalovirus exposure and HLA in healthy donors. Clones were read by immunoSEQ multiplex PCR, and TCRdb kept only the in-frame ones, dropping some. The table includes approximately 97,000 clones, about four fifths detected once. The sequencing sample was made of PBMCs. All receptors derive from a man aged 40-50 years in good health and CMV-seropositive. Both conserved end residues are part of each CDR3. The order of the fields is J gene, V gene, D gene, clone size, CDR3 DNA, CDR3 protein. A D gene is named only where the DNA matches it firmly. Clone size is stated in some rows and not others, as once, few, many or a class when expanded.

J: TRBJ2-1
V: TRBV5-4
D: .
size: .
DNA: TGTGCCAGCAACCAGAACCCGGGTGAGCAGTTCTTC
CDR3: CASNQNPGEQFF

J: TRBJ1-1
V: TRBV4-2
D: .
size: few
DNA: TGTGCCAGCAGCCAAGTTGAGGGGGCTGAAGCTTTCTTT
CDR3: CASSQVEGAEAFF

J: TRBJ1-1
V: TRBV6-4
D: .
size: .
DNA: TGTGCCAGCAGCTCAGGGGTTAGCACTGAAGCTTTCTTT
CDR3: CASSSGVSTEAFF

J: TRBJ1-5
V: TRBV18
D: TRBD1
size: once
DNA: TGTGCCAGCTCACCGCAGGGGGCACGCAATCAGCCCCAGCATTTT
CDR3: CASSPQGARNQPQHF

J: TRBJ2-2
V: TRBV10-1
D: TRBD1
size: .
DNA: TGCGCCAGCAGAGCAGGACAGGGATTAACCGGGGAGCTGTTTTTT
CDR3: CASRAGQGLTGELFF

J: TRBJ1-4
V: TRBV18
D: TRBD1
size: .
DNA: TGTGCCTCCTTCAATAGAGGGACAGGGGATGAAAAACTGTTTTTT
CDR3: CASFNRGTGDEKLFF

J: TRBJ2-1
V: TRBV6-5
D: .
size: .
DNA: TGTGCCAGCAGTTCGGGGACCCGGGGGTACAATGAGCAGTTCTTC
CDR3: CASSSGTRGYNEQFF

J: TRBJ1-1
V: TRBV28
D: .
size: .
DNA: TGTGCCAGCAGTTCGAGGGGGTTGAACACTGAAGCTTTCTTT
CDR3: CASSSRGLNTEAFF

J: TRBJ1-1
V: TRBV5-1
D: TRBD1
size: .
DNA: TGCGCCAGCAGCCTCCACAGGGGTCGGTACACTGAAGCTTTCTTT
CDR3: CASSLHRGRYTEAFF

J: TRBJ2-7
V: TRBV2
D: TRBD2
size: .
DNA: TGTGCCAGCAGCTTATCTTTGAGCGGGAGAAGCGAGCAGTACTTC
CDR3: CASSLSLSGRSEQYF

J: TRBJ1-3
V: TRBV19
D: .
size: .
DNA: TGTGCCAGTAGTCGGGTGAGCTCTGGAAACACCATATATTTT
CDR3: CASSRVSSGNTIYF

J: TRBJ2-5
V: TRBV30
D: TRBD2
size: once
DNA: TGTGCCTGGAGTGTAAGCCTAGCGGGGACCCAGTACTTC
CDR3: CAWSVSLAGTQYF

J: TRBJ2-7
V: TRBV29-1
D: TRBD2
size: .
DNA: TGCAGCGTTGAGCAAGCGGGAGTGGGAGAGCAGTACTTC
CDR3: CSVEQAGVGEQYF

J: TRBJ2-2
V: TRBV11-2
D: .
size: .
DNA: TGTGCCAGCAGCAGCACGACGGGCACCGGGGAGCTGTTTTTT
CDR3: CASSSTTGTGELFF

J: TRBJ1-2
V: TRBV5-1
D: TRBD1
size: .
DNA: TGCGCCAGCAGCCTCGGTTCCGGACAGGACTATGGCTACACCTTC
CDR3: CASSLGSGQDYGYTF

J: TRBJ2-7
V: TRBV6-1
D: .
size: .
DNA: TGTGCCAGCAGTGCCCACGGGGGAATCTACGAGCAGTACTTC
CDR3: CASSAHGGIYEQYF

J: TRBJ2-7
V: TRBV27
D: .
size: .
DNA: TGTGCCAGCAGTTTACTCCAGGGCATCGAGCAGTACTTC
CDR3: CASSLLQGIEQYF

J: TRBJ1-5
V: TRBV19
D: .
size: .
DNA: TGTGCCAGTACATCGGGTGGGCAGCCCCAGCATTTT
CDR3: CASTSGGQPQHF

J: TRBJ2-7
V: TRBV5-1
D: TRBD1
size: .
DNA: TGCGCCAGCAGCTGGAGACAGGGAGACGAGCAGTACTTC
CDR3: CASSWRQGDEQYF

J: TRBJ1-4
V: TRBV5-4
D: .
size: .
DNA: TGTGCCAGCAGCCGGACGGGAGAAGAAAAACTGTTTTTT
CDR3: CASSRTGEEKLFF

J: TRBJ1-1
V: TRBV30
D: .
size: .
DNA: TGTGCCTGGAGTTGGGTGTGGAGAAACATGGACACTGAAGCTTTCTTT
CDR3: CAWSWVWRNMDTEAFF

J: TRBJ2-5
V: TRBV5-1
D: TRBD1
size: .
DNA: TGCGCCAGCAGCCCGGAAACAGGGGAAGAGACCCAGTACTTC
CDR3: CASSPETGEETQYF

J: TRBJ2-2
V: TRBV5-1
D: .
size: .
DNA: TGCGCCAGCAGCTTTGGGTCGAACTGGGCCCCCACCGGGGAGCTGTTTTTT
CDR3: CASSFGSNWAPTGELFF

J: TRBJ2-1
V: TRBV14
D: TRBD1
size: .
DNA: TGTGCCAGCAGCCAAGGGTGGACAGGGAGCTCCTACAATGAGCAGTTCTTC
CDR3: CASSQGWTGSSYNEQFF

J: TRBJ1-5
V: TRBV28
D: .
size: .
DNA: TGTGCCAGCAGTTTCCCCCTCATGAGATCCCAGCATTTT
CDR3: CASSFPLMRSQHF

J: TRBJ1-1
V: TRBV30
D: .
size: .
DNA: TGTGCCTGGAGTGTACCTCGGACTAGTCCCCCCTATACTGAAGCTTTCTTT
CDR3: CAWSVPRTSPPYTEAFF

J: TRBJ2-7
V: TRBV11-2
D: .
size: .
DNA: TGTGCCAGCAGCAGCCCTAGAATAGGCTACGAGCAGTACTTC
CDR3: CASSSPRIGYEQYF